A selection of T cell receptor beta chains follows, all from one sample in a study of T cell repertoires in cytomegalovirus infection. TCRdb processed the reads anew with MiXCR; each CDR3 protein has one entry. The sample has 400,000 to 550,000 distinct CDR3 sequences, around 11% seen once; the top ten hold roughly 10%. The specimen was PBMCs. Receptor source: a human donor in good health (CMV status not recorded). Some clones in this sample may be carry-over from other donors' samples. Each CDR3 is given with its conserved first and last residue. The order of the fields is D gene, CDR3 length, J gene, clone size, V gene, CDR3 protein, CDR3 DNA. A D gene is named only where the DNA matches it firmly. Expanded clones get a size class; other rows say once, few or many, or leave the size out.

.,14,TRBJ2-7,many,TRBV28,CASSNSGLPYEQYF,TGTGCCAGCAGCAATTCGGGACTTCCCTACGAACAGTACTTC
.,14,TRBJ2-2,many,TRBV5-5,CASSQLHNTGELFF,TGTGCCAGCAGTCAACTCCACAACACCGGGGAGCTGTTTTTT
.,14,TRBJ2-3,many,TRBV10-3,CASWADTGTDTQYF,TGTGCCAGCTGGGCCGACACCGGCACAGATACGCAGTATTTT
.,14,TRBJ1-2,.,TRBV25-1,CASSEGGIIYGYTF,TGTGCCAGCAGTGAGGGGGGGATTATCTATGGCTACACCTTC
.,14,TRBJ2-3,many,TRBV7-8,CASSLGQSTDTQYF,TGTGCCAGCAGCTTAGGACAGAGCACAGATACGCAGTATTTT
.,14,TRBJ2-7,many,TRBV14,CASSQNSYTYEQYF,TGTGCCAGCAGCCAAAATAGTTATACCTACGAGCAGTACTTC
.,15,TRBJ1-2,few,TRBV5-4,CASSFPEEVRYGYTF,TGTGCCAGCAGCTTTCCAGAAGAAGTTCGCTATGGCTACACCTTC
.,16,TRBJ2-2,many,TRBV11-3,CASSLGPGVETGELFF,TGTGCCAGCAGCTTAGGTCCGGGAGTAGAAACCGGGGAGCTGTTTTTT
TRBD1,16,TRBJ2-5,many,TRBV5-1,CASSLASDRAQETQYF,TGCGCCAGCAGCTTGGCTTCTGACAGGGCCCAAGAGACCCAGTACTTC
.,14,TRBJ2-7,many,TRBV4-2,CASSQDQGNYEQYF,TGTGCCAGCAGCCAAGATCAGGGGAACTACGAGCAGTACTTC
.,12,TRBJ1-1,many,TRBV20-1,CSARSGNTEAFF,TGCAGTGCTAGATCAGGGAACACTGAAGCTTTCTTT
.,11,TRBJ2-5,.,TRBV20-1,CSLRSGETQYF,TGCAGTCTCCGATCGGGAGAGACCCAGTACTTC
.,17,TRBJ1-5,many,TRBV7-9,CASSLGSGSGSNQPQHF,TGTGCCAGCAGCTTAGGATCGGGGAGTGGGAGCAATCAGCCCCAGCATTTT
.,16,TRBJ1-2,.,TRBV5-1,CASSHTRDTGAYGYTF,TGCGCCAGCAGCCATACAAGGGACACCGGGGCCTATGGCTACACCTTC
.,15,TRBJ2-5,few,TRBV20-1,CSAIDPGTPQETQYF,TGCAGTGCTATCGACCCTGGGACGCCACAAGAGACCCAGTACTTC
.,15,TRBJ2-2,many,TRBV5-1,CASSLGTAVSGELFF,TGCGCCAGCAGCTTGGGGACAGCCGTAAGCGGGGAGCTGTTTTTT
TRBD1,14,TRBJ1-2,.,TRBV19,CASSFQGADYGYTF,TGTGCCAGTAGTTTCCAGGGGGCGGACTATGGCTACACCTTC
TRBD1,16,TRBJ2-1,few,TRBV14,CASSQYWTGGSNEQFF,TGTGCCAGCAGCCAATACTGGACAGGGGGATCCAATGAGCAGTTCTTC
TRBD2,16,TRBJ2-1,.,TRBV7-3,CASSSSGGSSYNEQFF,TGTGCCAGCAGCTCCAGCGGGGGGAGCTCCTACAATGAGCAGTTCTTC
.,15,TRBJ1-4,many,TRBV7-2,CASSLYAGGSEKLFF,TGTGCCAGCAGCCTCTACGCGGGGGGGAGTGAAAAACTGTTTTTT
.,13,TRBJ2-2,many,TRBV12-3/TRBV12-4,CASRPGFTGELFF,TGTGCCAGCAGACCAGGGTTCACCGGGGAGCTGTTTTTT
.,15,TRBJ1-3,many,TRBV5-1,CASSWDGESGNTIYF,TGCGCCAGCAGCTGGGACGGAGAGTCGGGAAACACCATATATTTT